What follows are 13 T cell receptor beta chains derived from one specimen sequenced in a study of control samples from healthy donors and cancer patients. Method: immunoSEQ multiplex PCR; TCRdb's copy keeps in-frame clones and lacks some. The data hold around 77,000 clones, with 85% to 95% observed a single time. Material for sequencing was blood. All receptors derive from a woman aged 60-70 years in good health.

CDR3 sequence: CASSPRLGTSNSPLHF. The CDR3 nucleotides are TGTGCCAGCAGCCCCAGGCTGGGGACCTCAAATTCACCCCTCCACTTT. The chain is built from TRBV9 and TRBJ1-6; maybe TRBD1 (5 bases). The CDR3 totals 16 residues. The V and J ends lost 4 bases and 7 bases respectively, with 18 bases between them. Germline-derived CDR1 and CDR2 are SGDLS and YYNGEE.

The J gene is TRBJ1-5, the V gene TRBV6-6, with D tentatively TRBD1 (6 bases). V was clipped by 0 bases and J by 4 bases, with 13 bases between them. The germline gives CDR1 MNHNY, CDR2 SVGAGI (reference sequence). CDR3 length: 16 amino acids. The CDR3 reads CASSYSQGSGNQPQHF. The CDR3 DNA reads TGTGCCAGCAGTTACTCTCAGGGGTCGGGGAATCAGCCCCAGCATTTT.

The chain has TRBV7-2 and TRBJ1-5; D may be TRBD1 (5 bases). Germline V gene sequence: CDR1 SGHTA, CDR2 FQGNSA. V lost 3 bases and J 0 bases, leaving 9 bases between the germline ends. The CDR3 runs 15 residues. CDR3 sequence reads: CASSFAGFSNQPQHF. CDR3 nucleotides: TGTGCCAGCAGCTTCGCAGGGTTTAGCAATCAGCCCCAGCATTTT. Variable domain in full (rest from reference TRBV7-2 and TRBJ1-5): GAGVSQSPSNKVTEKGKDVELRCDPISGHTALYWYRQSLGQGLEFLIYFQGNSAPDKSGLPSDRFSAERTGGSVSTLTIQRTQQEDSAVYLCASSFAGFSNQPQHFGDGTRLSIL.

The CDR3 bases are TGTGCCAGCAGTGATGGGATAGGAAGACCCCTCCACTTT. This sequence encodes CASSDGIGRPLHF. The J gene is TRBJ1-6, the V gene TRBV6-1, with D hard to call. This CDR3 comprises 13 residues. Looked up from germline, CDR1 is MNHNS and CDR2 is SASEGT. Trimming removed 3 bases at V and 12 bases at J, with 12 bases between.

The rearrangement links TRBV11-2 to TRBJ2-7; no firm D call. Germline-derived CDR1 and CDR2 are SGHAT and FQNNGV. The CDR3 is 14 residues long. V was clipped by 1 base and J by 2 bases, with 9 bases between them. CDR3 in amino acids: CASSLAGSTYEQYF. CDR3 DNA sequence: TGTGCCAGCAGCTTAGCGGGTAGCACCTACGAGCAGTACTTC.

The chain's CDR3 is CASSLVGLAGQSSYNEQFF. The CDR3 region has the DNA TGTGCCAGCAGCTTGGTAGGACTAGCGGGACAAAGCTCCTACAATGAGCAGTTCTTC. The chain couples TRBV5-6 to TRBJ2-1; 12 bases are a match to TRBD2. The CDR3 has 19 amino acids. Trimming cost V 0 bases and J 0 bases; bases outside gene matches: 7. Germline CDR1 is SGHDT and CDR2 is YYEEEE.

The genes are TRBV11-2 and TRBJ2-7; D uncertain. The CDR3 consists of 13 residues. Germline lookup yields CDR1 SGHAT and CDR2 FQNNGV. Trimming pared 5 bases from V and 5 bases from J, leaving 13 bases between. The DNA of the CDR3 is TGTGCCAGCAGCCTAGGACGTCGGAACGAGCAGTACTTC. Its translation: CASSLGRRNEQYF.

The chain has TRBV28 and TRBJ1-2, with D uncertain. V was cut by 10 bases and J by 4 bases, with 10 bases left in between. Germline V gene lookup returns CDR1 MDHEN and CDR2 SYDVKM. The CDR3 extends over 11 amino acids. CDR3 in DNA: TGTGCCACCTATCAAGGCTATGGCTACACCTTC. Its protein is CATYQGYGYTF.

This chain joins TRBV27 and TRBJ2-3, with TRBD2 as a possible D gene (6 bases). V was trimmed by 6 bases and J by 3 bases, leaving 16 bases between them. Germline CDR1 reads MNHEY; CDR2 reads SMNVEV (reference sequence). CDR3 length equals 15 residues. CDR3 DNA sequence: TGTGCCAGCAGAGCCGCGGGACCCGGGACAGATACGCAGTATTTT. Amino acid sequence: CASRAAGPGTDTQYF.

The chain employs TRBV11-2 and TRBJ2-1, with 8 nucleotides matching TRBD2. This CDR3 region has 15 residues. Per the germline V gene, CDR1 is SGHAT and CDR2 is FQNNGV. J lost 2 bases, V lost 5 bases, and 5 bases had no gene match. CDR3 residues: CASSPTSGPYNEQFF. Here the CDR3 DNA reads TGTGCCAGCAGCCCTACTAGCGGTCCCTACAATGAGCAGTTCTTC. The complete variable domain, with remaining parts taken from reference TRBV11-2 and TRBJ2-1, reads EAGVAQSPRYKIIEKRQSVAFWCNPISGHATLYWYQQILGQGPKLLIQFQNNGVVDDSQLPKDRFSAERLKGVDSTLKIQPAKLEDSAVYLCASSPTSGPYNEQFFGPGTRLTVL.

The chain employs TRBV6-1 and TRBJ1-2; D is undetermined. This CDR3 has 11 residues. CDR1 MNHNS and CDR2 SASEGT come from the germline V gene. Trimming removed 1 base from V and 8 bases from J, with 5 bases in between. The CDR3 nucleotides are TGTGCCAGCAGTGAAGTTAAAGGCTACACCTTC. Its protein product is CASSEVKGYTF.

The V gene is TRBV11-2, the J gene TRBJ2-5, with 14 bases lining up with TRBD2. Germline V CDR1 and CDR2: SGHAT, FQNNGV. The ends lost 3 bases at V and 3 bases at J; junction bases unmatched: 6. The CDR3 loop spans 17 amino acids. The CDR3 region is CASSLPPGLAGEETQYF. CDR3 nucleotides: TGTGCCAGCAGCTTGCCCCCGGGACTAGCGGGAGAAGAGACCCAGTACTTC.

The rearrangement joins TRBV5-6 to TRBJ2-5, with D unclear. The CDR3 is 14 amino acids. Trimming shortened V by 0 bases and J by 1 base, and 7 bases separated the two germline ends. In germline, CDR1 is SGHDT, CDR2 YYEEEE. This CDR3 reads CASSLGQTQETQYF. In nucleotides, the CDR3 is TGTGCCAGCAGCTTGGGGCAGACCCAAGAGACCCAGTACTTC.